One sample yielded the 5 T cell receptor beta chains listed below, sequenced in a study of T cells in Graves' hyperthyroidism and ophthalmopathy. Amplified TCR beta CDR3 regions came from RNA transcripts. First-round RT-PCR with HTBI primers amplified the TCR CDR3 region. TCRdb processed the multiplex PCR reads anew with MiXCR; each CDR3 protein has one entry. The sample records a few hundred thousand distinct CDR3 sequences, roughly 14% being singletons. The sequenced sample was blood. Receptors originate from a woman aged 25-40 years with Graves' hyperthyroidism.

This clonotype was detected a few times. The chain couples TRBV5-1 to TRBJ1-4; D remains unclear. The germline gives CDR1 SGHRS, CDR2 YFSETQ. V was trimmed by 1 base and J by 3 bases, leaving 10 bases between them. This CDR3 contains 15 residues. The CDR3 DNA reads TGCGCCAGCAGCTTGATCGGTCCCCCTAATGAAAAACTGTTTTTT. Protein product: CASSLIGPPNEKLFF.

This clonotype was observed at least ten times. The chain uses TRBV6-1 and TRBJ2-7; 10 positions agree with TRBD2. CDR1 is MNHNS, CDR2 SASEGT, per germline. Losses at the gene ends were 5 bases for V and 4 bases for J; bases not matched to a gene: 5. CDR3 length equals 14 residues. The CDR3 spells CASSSTTSGYEQYF. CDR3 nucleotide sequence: TGTGCCAGCAGTTCCACGACTAGCGGGTACGAGCAGTACTTC.

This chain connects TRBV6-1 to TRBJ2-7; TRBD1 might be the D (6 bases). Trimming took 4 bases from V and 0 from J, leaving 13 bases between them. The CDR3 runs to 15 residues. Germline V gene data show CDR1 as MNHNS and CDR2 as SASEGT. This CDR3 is CASSAGHASSYEQYF. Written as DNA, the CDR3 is TGTGCCAGCAGTGCGGGACATGCGAGCTCCTACGAGCAGTACTTC.

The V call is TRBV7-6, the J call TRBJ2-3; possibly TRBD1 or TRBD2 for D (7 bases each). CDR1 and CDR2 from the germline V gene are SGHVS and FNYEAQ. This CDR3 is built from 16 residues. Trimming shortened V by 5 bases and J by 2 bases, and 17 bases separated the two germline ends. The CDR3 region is CASSAQRGQYTDTQYF. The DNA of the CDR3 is TGTGCCAGCAGCGCGCAGCGGGGACAGTACACAGATACGCAGTATTTT.

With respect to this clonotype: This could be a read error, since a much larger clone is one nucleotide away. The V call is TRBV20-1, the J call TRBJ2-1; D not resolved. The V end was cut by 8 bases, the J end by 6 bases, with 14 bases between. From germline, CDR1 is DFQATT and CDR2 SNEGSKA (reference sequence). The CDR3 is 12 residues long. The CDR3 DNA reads TGCAGTACTCCCTCCCCTAGCAATGAGCAGTTCTTC. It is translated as CSTPSPSNEQFF.